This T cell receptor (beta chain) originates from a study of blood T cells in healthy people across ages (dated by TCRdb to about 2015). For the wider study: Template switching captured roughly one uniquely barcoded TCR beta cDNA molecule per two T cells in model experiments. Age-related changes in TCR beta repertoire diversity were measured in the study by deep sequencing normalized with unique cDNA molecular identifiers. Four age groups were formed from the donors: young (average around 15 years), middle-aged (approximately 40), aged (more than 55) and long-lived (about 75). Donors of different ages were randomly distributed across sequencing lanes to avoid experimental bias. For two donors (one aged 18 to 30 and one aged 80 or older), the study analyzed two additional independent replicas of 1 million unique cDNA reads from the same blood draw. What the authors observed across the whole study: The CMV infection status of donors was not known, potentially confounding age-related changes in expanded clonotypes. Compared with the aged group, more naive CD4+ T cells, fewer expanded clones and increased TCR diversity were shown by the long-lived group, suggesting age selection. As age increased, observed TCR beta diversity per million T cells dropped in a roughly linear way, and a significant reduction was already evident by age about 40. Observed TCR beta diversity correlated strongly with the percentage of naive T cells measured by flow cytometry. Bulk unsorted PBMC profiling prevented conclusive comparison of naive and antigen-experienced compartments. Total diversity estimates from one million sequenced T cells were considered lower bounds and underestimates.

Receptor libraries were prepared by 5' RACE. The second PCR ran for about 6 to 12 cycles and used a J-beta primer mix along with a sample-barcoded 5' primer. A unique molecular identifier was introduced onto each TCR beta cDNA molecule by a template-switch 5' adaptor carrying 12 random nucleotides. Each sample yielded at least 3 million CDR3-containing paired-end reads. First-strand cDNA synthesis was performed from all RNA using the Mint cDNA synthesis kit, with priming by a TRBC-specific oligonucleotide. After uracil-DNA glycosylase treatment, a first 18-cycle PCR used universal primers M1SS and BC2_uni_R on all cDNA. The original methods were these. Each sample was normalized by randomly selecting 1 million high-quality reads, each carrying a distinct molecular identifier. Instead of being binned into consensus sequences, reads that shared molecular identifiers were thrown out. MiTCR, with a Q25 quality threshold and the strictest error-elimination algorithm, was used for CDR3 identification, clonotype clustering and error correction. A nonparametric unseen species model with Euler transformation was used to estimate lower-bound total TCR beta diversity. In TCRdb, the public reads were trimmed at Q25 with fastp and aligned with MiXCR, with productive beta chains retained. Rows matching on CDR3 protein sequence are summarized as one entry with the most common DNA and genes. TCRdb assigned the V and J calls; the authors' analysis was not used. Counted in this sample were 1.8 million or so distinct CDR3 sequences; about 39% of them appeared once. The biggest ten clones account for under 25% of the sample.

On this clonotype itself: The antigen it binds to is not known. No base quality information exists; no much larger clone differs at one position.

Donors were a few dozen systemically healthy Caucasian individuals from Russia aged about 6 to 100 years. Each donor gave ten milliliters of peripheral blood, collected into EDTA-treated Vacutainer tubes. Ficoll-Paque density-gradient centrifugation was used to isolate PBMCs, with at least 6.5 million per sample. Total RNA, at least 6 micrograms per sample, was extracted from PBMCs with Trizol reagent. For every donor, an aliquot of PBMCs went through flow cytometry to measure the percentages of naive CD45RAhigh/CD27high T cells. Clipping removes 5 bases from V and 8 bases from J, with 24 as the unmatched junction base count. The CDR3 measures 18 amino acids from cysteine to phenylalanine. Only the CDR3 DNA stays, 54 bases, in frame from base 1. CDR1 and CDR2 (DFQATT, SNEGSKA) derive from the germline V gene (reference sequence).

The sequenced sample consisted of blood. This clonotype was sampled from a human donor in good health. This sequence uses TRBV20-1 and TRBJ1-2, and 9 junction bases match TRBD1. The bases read TGCAGTGCTCCAAAGGCCTGGGGACAGGGATCTGGTGGGGGAGGCTACACCTTC. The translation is CSAPKAWGQGSGGGGYTF.